Listed below are T cell receptor beta chains from one sample, sequenced in a study of OX40 agonist ivuxolimab in advanced cancers. Assay used: immunoSEQ multiplex PCR; TCRdb lists only in-frame clones, some missing. The sample records tens of thousands of clones, roughly 86% being singletons. Sequences were derived from CD4+ or CD8+ T cells sorted from blood, sampled in a trial of the OX40 agonist ivuxolimab. The receptors originated from an adult with an advanced solid tumor such as melanoma, head and neck, liver or kidney cancer. CDR3s include the opening cysteine and the closing phenylalanine or tryptophan. A D gene is named only where the DNA matches it firmly. Expanded clones are given a class, and other clones once, few, many or no size at all.

d_gene,j_gene,v_gene,abundance,CDR3nt,CDR3aa
TRBD1,TRBJ1-3,TRBV15,NA,TGTGCCACCAGCAGAACTACAGGGGACCCCTCTGGAAACACCATATATTTT,CATSRTTGDPSGNTIYF
TRBD1,TRBJ2-2,TRBV27,NA,TGTGCCAGCAGGTACAGGGGGCTTAACGCCGGGGAGCTGTTTTTT,CASRYRGLNAGELFF
NA,TRBJ1-1,TRBV7-3,NA,TGTGCCAGCAGCTTAGAGGTCATGGGCAGTTTATCGAACACTGAAGCTTTCTTT,CASSLEVMGSLSNTEAFF
NA,TRBJ2-1,TRBV5-4,NA,TGTGCCAGCAGTTTCGGTCCAGGGAATGAGCAGTTCTTC,CASSFGPGNEQFF
NA,TRBJ1-2,TRBV4-1,NA,TGCGCCAGCAGCCAATTCCGGGACGGCTACTATGGCTACACCTTC,CASSQFRDGYYGYTF
TRBD1,TRBJ2-7,TRBV5-1,NA,TGCGCCAGCAGCCGGACAGGGTACGAGCAGTACTTC,CASSRTGYEQYF
NA,TRBJ1-1,TRBV7-2,NA,TGTGCCAGCAGCTTACTCGTAGGGGCCCTGAACACTGAAGCTTTCTTT,CASSLLVGALNTEAFF
TRBD1,TRBJ2-5,TRBV28,NA,TGTGCCAGCGGTCAGGACAGGGATGTCGAGACCCAGTACTTC,CASGQDRDVETQYF
TRBD1,TRBJ1-5,TRBV28,NA,TGTGCCAGCACCTACAGGGGGCGAAGTCAGCCCCAGCATTTT,CASTYRGRSQPQHF
NA,TRBJ2-2,TRBV7-8,NA,TGTGCCAGCAGCTTAGCGGTCCAAGGGAGGGAGCTGTTTTTT,CASSLAVQGRELFF
NA,TRBJ2-4,TRBV28,NA,TGTGCCAGCAGTTTACGGGGCCCGGGAAACATTCAGTACTTC,CASSLRGPGNIQYF
NA,TRBJ1-4,TRBV10-1,NA,TGCGCCAGCAGTGAGTCGACTCTGGAGAGGGGTCTTGAAAAACTGTTTTTT,CASSESTLERGLEKLFF
TRBD1,TRBJ2-3,TRBV7-7,NA,TGTGCTAGCAGCTTTTATTTGGGACAGCTTAGGGATACGCAGTATTTT,CASSFYLGQLRDTQYF
TRBD1,TRBJ2-3,TRBV7-2,NA,TGTGCCAGCAGCTTAGTTTCGGCAGGGGGATTGTCTAGCACAGATACGCAGTATTTT,CASSLVSAGGLSSTDTQYF
NA,TRBJ2-7,TRBV5-1,NA,TGCGCCAGCAGCTGGGACGGATTGAATGGGGAGCAGTACTTC,CASSWDGLNGEQYF
NA,TRBJ1-5,TRBV6-5,NA,TGTGCCAGCAGTTCCCCGGCGTTTGCGAAGCCCCAGCATTTT,CASSSPAFAKPQHF
NA,TRBJ2-3,TRBV7-9,NA,TGTGCCAGCAGCTTCATCCGGGACATTTGGGATACAGATACGCAGTATTTT,CASSFIRDIWDTDTQYF
NA,TRBJ2-7,TRBV5-6,NA,TGTGCCAGCAGCCCCGGCAGTGGGGCTAGGGTCGAGCAGTACTTC,CASSPGSGARVEQYF
NA,TRBJ1-2,TRBV29-1,NA,TGCAGCGTTGAACCCTCAGTCGCAGTGGTGTATGGCTACACCTTC,CSVEPSVAVVYGYTF
NA,TRBJ2-5,TRBV7-9,NA,TGTGCCAGCAGCTTAGTTGCACCGGGACCCTGGGGAAAAGAGACCCAGTACTTC,CASSLVAPGPWGKETQYF
NA,TRBJ1-2,TRBV7-6,NA,TGTGCCAGCAGCTTAGCGGAGAACTATGGCTACACCTTC,CASSLAENYGYTF
NA,TRBJ1-1,TRBV4-1,NA,TGCGCCAGCAGACCCCTATTAGAGAACACTGAAGCTTTCTTT,CASRPLLENTEAFF
TRBD2,TRBJ2-5,TRBV10-3,NA,TGTGCCATCAGTGTGACCGGGACTAGCGGGGAGACCCAGTACTTC,CAISVTGTSGETQYF
NA,TRBJ2-2,TRBV7-2,once,TGTGCCAGCAGCAGACTTAGCACCGGGGAGCTGTTTTTT,CASSRLSTGELFF
TRBD2,TRBJ2-1,TRBV7-9,NA,TGTGCCAGCAGCTTAGCGGGACTGCGGGGGACCTACAATGAGCAGTTCTTC,CASSLAGLRGTYNEQFF
NA,TRBJ1-1,TRBV19,NA,TGTGCCGCCAGTCCGGGACACCTGAACACTGAAGCTTTCTTT,CAASPGHLNTEAFF
NA,TRBJ2-1,TRBV2,NA,TGTGCCAGCAGGTCCAAGTACAATGAGCAGTTCTTC,CASRSKYNEQFF
NA,TRBJ2-1,TRBV19,NA,TGTGCCAGTAGTCCCGGGACACATGAGCAGTTCTTC,CASSPGTHEQFF
NA,TRBJ1-3,TRBV29-1,NA,TGCAGCGTTGGGAATTTTTACCTAGGCTCTGGAAACACCATATATTTT,CSVGNFYLGSGNTIYF
TRBD1,TRBJ1-3,TRBV6-6,NA,TGTGCCAGCAGACCCGGGACAGGGTCCGGAAACACCATATATTTT,CASRPGTGSGNTIYF
TRBD1,TRBJ2-5,TRBV28,once,TGTGCCAGCAGCCCTGCGACAGGGGGAAGAGAGACCCAGTACTTC,CASSPATGGRETQYF
TRBD1,TRBJ2-4,TRBV10-3,NA,TGTGCCATCAGTGAGTCTGGGACAGGGGGTCCACTAGCCAAAAACATTCAGTACTTC,CAISESGTGGPLAKNIQYF
NA,TRBJ1-2,TRBV6-5,NA,TGTGCCAGCAGTTACTCAGTTTTCTATGGCTACACCTTC,CASSYSVFYGYTF
NA,TRBJ2-1,TRBV28,NA,TGTGCCAGCAGTTACACCAATGAGCAGTTCTTC,CASSYTNEQFF
TRBD2,TRBJ2-7,TRBV4-2,NA,TGTGCCAGCAGCCAAGACCGTAGCGGGGGGGCCTACGAGCAGTACTTC,CASSQDRSGGAYEQYF
NA,TRBJ1-3,TRBV11-2,NA,TGTGCCAGCAGCTTAGAGCCACGAAACACCATATATTTT,CASSLEPRNTIYF
TRBD2,TRBJ2-2,TRBV9,NA,TGTGCCAGCAGCGCGGGAGGAAACACCGGGGAGCTGTTTTTT,CASSAGGNTGELFF
TRBD1,TRBJ2-5,TRBV28,medium-sized,TGTGCCAGCAGTCCCCGTGTAGGGGGACAGGCAGAGACCCAGTACTTC,CASSPRVGGQAETQYF
NA,TRBJ1-4,TRBV7-9,NA,TGTGCCAGCAGCCTGAGGGACCGTGCAACTAATGAAAAACTGTTTTTT,CASSLRDRATNEKLFF
NA,TRBJ2-2,TRBV27,NA,TGTGCCAGCAGTTTATCCGCGGGGTCCACCGGGGAGCTGTTTTTT,CASSLSAGSTGELFF
NA,TRBJ1-1,TRBV2,NA,TGTGCCAGCAGTGACGTCGGGGGCCACACTGAAGCTTTCTTT,CASSDVGGHTEAFF
TRBD2,TRBJ2-7,TRBV27,NA,TGTGCCAGCAGTCCGATCACTAGCGGGGGGGCGGATGAGCAGTACTTC,CASSPITSGGADEQYF
NA,TRBJ2-2,TRBV4-1,NA,TGCGCCAGCAGCCTTAGGGCTAGATCGCAGTTGGGAGCCGGGGAGCTGTTTTTT,CASSLRARSQLGAGELFF
TRBD1,TRBJ2-7,TRBV29-1,NA,TGCAGCGTTGAGTCAGGGGGCTACGAGCAGTACTTC,CSVESGGYEQYF
TRBD1,TRBJ1-2,TRBV9,NA,TGTGCCAGCAGCTCCGACAGGGGCCCGAACTATGGCTACACCTTC,CASSSDRGPNYGYTF
NA,TRBJ2-1,TRBV7-9,NA,TGTGCCAGCAGCGTGAATGAGCAGTTCTTC,CASSVNEQFF
NA,TRBJ1-2,TRBV19,once,TGTGCCAGTAGTATAGGACGGGTCCGGAGCTACACCTTC,CASSIGRVRSYTF
NA,TRBJ1-1,TRBV6-5,NA,TGTGCCAGCAAGTCCGTGTTTTTGAACACTGAAGCTTTCTTT,CASKSVFLNTEAFF
NA,TRBJ2-3,TRBV14,NA,TGTGCCAGCAGCCACGACTACCTTAGCACAGATACGCAGTATTTT,CASSHDYLSTDTQYF
NA,TRBJ2-1,TRBV19,NA,TGTGCCAGTACCCCCGGGATCCTATACAATGAGCAGTTCTTC,CASTPGILYNEQFF
TRBD2,TRBJ2-7,TRBV6-6,once,TGTGCCAGCATAAGGGGGAGCGGGGGGGCTTACGAGCAGTACTTC,CASIRGSGGAYEQYF
NA,TRBJ2-7,TRBV4-3,NA,TGCGCCAGCAGCCCTAGTCGGGCAGGGGAGACCTACGAGCAGTACTTC,CASSPSRAGETYEQYF
NA,TRBJ2-7,TRBV27,NA,TGTGCCAGCAGACAGCAGGGAGGCTTCTCCTACGAGCAGTACTTC,CASRQQGGFSYEQYF
TRBD1,TRBJ1-3,TRBV27,NA,TGTGCCAGCAGTCTGGCAGGGGGGACGAACACCATATATTTT,CASSLAGGTNTIYF
TRBD2,TRBJ2-1,TRBV4-1,NA,TGCGCCAGCAGCCCCATGCCCTTGGGCGGGGGGCTTCACAATGAGCAGTTCTTC,CASSPMPLGGGLHNEQFF
NA,TRBJ1-2,TRBV9,NA,TGTGCCAGCAGCGTAGATCCAGGGGCGAACTATGGCTACACCTTC,CASSVDPGANYGYTF
NA,TRBJ2-3,TRBV5-5,NA,TGTGCCAGCAGCTTACTCACGACAGGTATAGAGAGATACGATACGCAGTATTTT,CASSLLTTGIERYDTQYF